What follows are 27 T cell receptor beta chains derived from one specimen sequenced in a study of blood T cell repertoires in COVID-19. Some clones are missing from TCRdb's copy, which holds only in-frame ones; the method was immunoSEQ multiplex PCR. The sample has some 50,000 clones, approximately 90% seen once. Material: PBMCs or T cells enriched from blood (not recorded which). These receptors were collected from a woman aged 50 to 60 who had recovered from COVID-19.

The rearrangement uses TRBV10-3 and TRBJ1-4; D call uncertain. From germline, CDR1 is ENHRY and CDR2 SYGVKD. V was clipped by 3 bases and J by 12 bases, with 8 bases between them. This CDR3 spans 11 amino acids. The CDR3 nucleotides are TGTGCCATCAGTGAAATCGGAGAACTGTTTTTT. As protein: CAISEIGELFF.

J is TRBJ2-5 and V is TRBV11-2; D is possibly TRBD2 (6 bases). CDR3 length equals 13 residues. CDR1 SGHAT and CDR2 FQNNGV come from the germline V gene. V shed 7 bases and J shed 4 bases, with 13 bases lying between them. The CDR3 DNA sequence: TGTGCCAGCAATCTGGGGGGAGGAGAGACCCAGTACTTC. It is translated as CASNLGGGETQYF.

The chain links TRBV19 to TRBJ2-1; D is undetermined. The CDR3 has 15 residues. Per germline, CDR1 LNHDA and CDR2 SQIVND (reference sequence). The V gene lost 3 bases and the J gene lost 0 bases, with 9 bases spanning the gap. Written as DNA, the CDR3 is TGTGCCAGTAGTATGCAGGTTAGCTCCTACAATGAGCAGTTCTTC. It encodes CASSMQVSSYNEQFF.

The chain combines TRBV19 with TRBJ1-4, with 7 bases fitting TRBD1. Germline V gene lookup returns CDR1 LNHDA and CDR2 SQIVND (reference sequence). The CDR3 spans 15 residues. V lost 10 bases and J lost 3; bases outside the gene matches: 11. CDR3 in amino acids: CATSRLGTANEKLFF. The CDR3 DNA reads as TGTGCCACCTCCCGGCTGGGGACAGCTAATGAAAAACTGTTTTTT. The full variable domain, its missing parts supplied by reference TRBV19 and TRBJ1-4, is DGGITQSPKYLFRKEGQNVTLSCEQNLNHDAMYWYRQDPGQGLRLIYYSQIVNDFQKGDIAEGYSVSREKKESFPLTVTSAQKNPTAFYLCATSRLGTANEKLFFGSGTQLSVL.

This clone came up once. The chain is built from TRBV11-2 and TRBJ2-3; TRBD1 matches at 7 bases. CDR3 size: 16 residues. The germline CDR1 and CDR2 sequences are SGHAT and FQNNGV. The J segment lost 0 bases and the V segment lost 4 bases, leaving 7 bases of the junction unmatched. For the CDR3, the DNA is TGTGCCAGCAGCTCGGGACAGCCAGTAAGCACAGATACGCAGTATTTT. Amino acid sequence: CASSSGQPVSTDTQYF.

The chain recombines TRBV28 with TRBJ2-7, with a tentative D call TRBD2 (6 bases). CDR1 MDHEN and CDR2 SYDVKM come from the germline V gene. The V and J ends lost 5 bases and 2 bases respectively, with 22 bases between them. CDR3 length: 17 residues. The CDR3, as DNA: TGTGCCAGCAGTGTGCTAGCGACCCGATTAGTCACCTACGAGCAGTACTTC. Translating it yields CASSVLATRLVTYEQYF.

This clone was found once. The J gene is TRBJ1-6, the V gene TRBV27; TRBD1 agrees at 8 bases. This CDR3 comprises 15 residues. The V gene's germline CDR1 is MNHEY and CDR2 SMNVEV (reference sequence). J lost 6 bases, V lost 5 bases, and 6 bases had no gene match. The CDR3 loop reads CASSSKTGVNSPLHF. The CDR3 bases are TGTGCCAGCAGTAGCAAGACAGGGGTTAATTCACCCCTCCACTTT.

The chain recombines TRBV29-1 with TRBJ1-2; a weak D match, TRBD1 (5 bases). Germline V gives CDR1 SQVTM, CDR2 ANQGSEA. The V and J ends lost 8 bases and 6 bases respectively, with 13 bases between them. CDR3 size: 11 residues. The CDR3 DNA reads as TGCAGCACCCGGTGGGGGGATGGCTACACCTTC. Its protein product is CSTRWGDGYTF.

J is TRBJ2-3 and V is TRBV18, with 8 positions matching TRBD1. This CDR3 spans 15 amino acids. Germline V gene lookup returns CDR1 KGHSH and CDR2 LQKENI. The trim removed 1 base at V and 5 bases at J, leaving 5 bases unmatched. The CDR3 spells CASSPRVTGGDTQYF. The CDR3 nucleotides read TGTGCCAGCTCACCACGAGTTACAGGGGGAGATACGCAGTATTTT.

The chain employs TRBV5-6 and TRBJ2-2; the D is unclear. This CDR3 comprises 13 residues. Between the trimmed V and J ends, which lost 4 bases and 6 bases, there was a span of 10 bases. Germline assignment: CDR1 SGHDT and CDR2 YYEEEE. The CDR3 sequence is CASSPSYSGELFF. DNA for the CDR3: TGTGCCAGCAGCCCTTCGTATTCCGGGGAGCTGTTTTTT.

This chain joins TRBV18 and TRBJ1-1; D might be TRBD1 (6 bases). V was shortened by 4 bases and J by 6 bases, with 18 bases between the two germline ends. The CDR3 extends over 15 amino acids. Germline CDR1 reads KGHSH; CDR2 reads LQKENI. Written as DNA, the CDR3 is TGTGCCAGCTCACGGGCGTCGACAGGAGGCCCTGAAGCTTTCTTT. Protein sequence: CASSRASTGGPEAFF. Drawing the rest from reference TRBV18 and TRBJ1-1, the complete variable domain is NAGVMQNPRHLVRRRGQEARLRCSPMKGHSHVYWYRQLPEEGLKFMVYLQKENIIDESGMPKERFSAEFPKEGPSILRIQQVVRGDSAAYFCASSRASTGGPEAFFGQGTRLTVV.

The chain carries TRBV29-1 and TRBJ1-2; maybe TRBD1 (6 bases). The CDR3 covers 15 residues. Germline assignment: CDR1 SQVTM and CDR2 ANQGSEA. V dropped 6 bases and J dropped 4 bases, with 21 bases sitting between them. CDR3: CSVYHVGGQGYGYTF. The CDR3 nucleotides are TGCAGCGTCTACCACGTGGGGGGGCAAGGCTATGGCTACACCTTC.

The chain links TRBV9 to TRBJ2-1; a possible D gene is TRBD2 (6 bases). V shed 4 bases and J shed 6 bases, with 11 bases lying between them. The germline V gene has CDR1 SGDLS and CDR2 YYNGEE. This CDR3 region has 13 residues. CDR3 nucleotides: TGTGCCAGCAGCACAAGTAGCGGCAATGAGCAGTTCTTC. Its protein product is CASSTSSGNEQFF.

The J gene is TRBJ1-5, the V gene TRBV6-5; D is uncertain. This CDR3 region has 15 residues. Germline V gives CDR1 MNHEY, CDR2 SVGAGI. V was clipped by 7 bases and J by 4 bases, with 17 bases between them. As DNA, the CDR3 is TGTGCCAGCATCAGTGGGCGTCGGGAGAATCAGCCCCAGCATTTT. Protein sequence: CASISGRRENQPQHF.

CDR3 DNA: TGTGCCAGCAGCTTACTCGAGGACACTGAAGCTTTCTTT. It yields the protein CASSLLEDTEAFF. V gene TRBV7-9 combines with J gene TRBJ1-1; the D is unclear. V lost 2 bases and J lost 3, with 7 bases in between. The CDR3 loop spans 13 amino acids. CDR1 and CDR2 (germline): SEHNR, FQNEAQ (reference sequence).

The gene calls are TRBV5-1 and TRBJ2-1; D not certain. Trimming stripped 0 bases from V and 0 bases from J, with 16 bases between. CDR1 is SGHRS, CDR2 YFSETQ, per germline. The CDR3 runs to 18 residues. CDR3 in amino acids: CASSLDKDSRSSYNEQFF. CDR3 in DNA: TGCGCCAGCAGCTTGGATAAGGATAGCCGAAGCTCCTACAATGAGCAGTTCTTC.

The rearrangement links TRBV27 to TRBJ2-5, with TRBD2 matching over 12 bases. This CDR3 has 19 amino acids. CDR1 and CDR2 (germline): MNHEY, SMNVEV (reference sequence). Losses at the gene ends were 2 bases for V and 2 bases for J; bases not matched to a gene: 12. The DNA of the CDR3 is TGTGCCAGCAGTTTAAGAGGGCCCACTAGCGGGGGGCTTCAAGAGACCCAGTACTTC. It yields the protein CASSLRGPTSGGLQETQYF.

This clone was counted a few times. The chain uses TRBV6-2 or TRBV6-3 and TRBJ1-1; D is unclear. This CDR3 has 15 residues. Trimming cost V 0 bases and J 2 bases, with 10 bases left between them. Germline lookup yields CDR1 MNHEY and CDR2 SVGEGT. CDR3 region: CASSYSGRKNTEAFF. CDR3 nucleotides: TGTGCCAGCAGTTACTCAGGGAGGAAAAACACTGAAGCTTTCTTT.

A few counts support this clone. V and J are TRBV4-3 and TRBJ2-2, with 7 bases matching TRBD2. V shed 4 bases and J 3 bases; nucleotides not matched to a gene: 20. The germline CDR1 and CDR2 sequences are LGHNA and YSLEER. This CDR3 spans 20 amino acids. The CDR3 reads CASSPKIIRGASGYTGELFF. CDR3 nucleotides: TGCGCCAGCAGCCCGAAAATTATAAGAGGCGCTAGCGGCTACACCGGGGAGCTGTTTTTT.

The table lists this clone with a count of one. CDR3 in amino acids: CASSRDRGETQYF. In nucleotides, the CDR3 is TGTGCCAGCAGTAGGGACAGGGGAGAGACCCAGTACTTC. V usage is TRBV12-3 or TRBV12-4 and J usage is TRBJ2-5, with 10 positions matching TRBD1. The CDR3 totals 13 residues. Trimming removed 5 bases from V and 4 bases from J; junction bases left unmatched: 1.

This chain uses TRBV27 with TRBJ2-3, with D hard to call. CDR1 and CDR2 (germline): MNHEY, SMNVEV (reference sequence). V lost 0 bases to trimming and J lost 6 bases, with 13 bases between them. The length of the CDR3 is 15 residues. The CDR3 spells CASSLSRGFGDTQYF. In nucleotides, the CDR3 is TGTGCCAGCAGTTTATCCCGAGGATTTGGGGATACGCAGTATTTT.

The rearrangement uses TRBV5-1 and TRBJ1-4; D call uncertain. The CDR3 is 14 residues long. In germline, CDR1 is SGHRS, CDR2 YFSETQ. V shed 0 bases and J shed 8 bases, with 11 bases lying between them. This chain's CDR3 is CASSLGAPLEKLFF. In nucleotides, the CDR3 is TGCGCCAGCAGCTTGGGAGCCCCCTTAGAAAAACTGTTTTTT.

This clone was observed a handful of times. This chain links TRBV28 with TRBJ2-7; 10 bases align to TRBD1. CDR1 is MDHEN, CDR2 SYDVKM, per germline. CDR3 length equals 17 residues. After removal of 0 bases from V and 5 bases from J, the junction contained 10 bases not matched to a gene. CDR3 coding DNA: TGTGCCAGCAGTTTATGGATCACCGGGACAGGGGCCAACGAGCAGTACTTC. Translating gives CASSLWITGTGANEQYF.

The gene calls are TRBV19 and TRBJ2-1; D remains unclear. Trimming removed 6 bases at V and 3 bases at J, with 18 bases between. The length of the CDR3 is 16 residues. Germline V gene data show CDR1 as LNHDA and CDR2 as SQIVND (reference sequence). The CDR3 bases are TGTGCCAGTAGGAGACACGCTGAACAGCACTACAATGAGCAGTTCTTC. Its protein is CASRRHAEQHYNEQFF. The full variable domain, its missing parts supplied by reference TRBV19 and TRBJ2-1, is DGGITQSPKYLFRKEGQNVTLSCEQNLNHDAMYWYRQDPGQGLRLIYYSQIVNDFQKGDIAEGYSVSREKKESFPLTVTSAQKNPTAFYLCASRRHAEQHYNEQFFGPGTRLTVL.

This rearrangement joins TRBV28 to TRBJ1-3; TRBD1 matches at 7 bases. This CDR3 comprises 17 residues. V shed 4 bases and J 0 bases; nucleotides not matched to a gene: 9. In germline, CDR1 is MDHEN, CDR2 SYDVKM. The CDR3 region is CASSSPGQLNSGNTIYF. CDR3 DNA: TGTGCCAGCAGTTCGCCGGGACAGCTCAACTCTGGAAACACCATATATTTT.

The J gene is TRBJ1-2, the V gene TRBV7-9; D might be TRBD1 (5 bases). The CDR3 runs 13 residues. Trimming stripped 1 base from V and 8 bases from J, with 11 bases between. CDR1 SEHNR and CDR2 FQNEAQ come from the germline V gene (reference sequence). This CDR3 is CASSLVGEEGYTF. As DNA, the CDR3 is TGTGCCAGCAGCTTAGTAGGGGAAGAAGGCTACACCTTC.

This chain uses TRBV5-4 with TRBJ1-5; 7 bases line up with TRBD1. CDR1 SGHNT and CDR2 YYREEE come from the germline V gene (reference sequence). The J segment lost 11 bases and the V segment lost 3 bases, leaving 11 bases of the junction unmatched. CDR3 size: 14 residues. The CDR3 region has the DNA TGTGCCAGCAGCTACCGGGACAGCCCCAACTCCCAGCATTTT. It encodes CASSYRDSPNSQHF.